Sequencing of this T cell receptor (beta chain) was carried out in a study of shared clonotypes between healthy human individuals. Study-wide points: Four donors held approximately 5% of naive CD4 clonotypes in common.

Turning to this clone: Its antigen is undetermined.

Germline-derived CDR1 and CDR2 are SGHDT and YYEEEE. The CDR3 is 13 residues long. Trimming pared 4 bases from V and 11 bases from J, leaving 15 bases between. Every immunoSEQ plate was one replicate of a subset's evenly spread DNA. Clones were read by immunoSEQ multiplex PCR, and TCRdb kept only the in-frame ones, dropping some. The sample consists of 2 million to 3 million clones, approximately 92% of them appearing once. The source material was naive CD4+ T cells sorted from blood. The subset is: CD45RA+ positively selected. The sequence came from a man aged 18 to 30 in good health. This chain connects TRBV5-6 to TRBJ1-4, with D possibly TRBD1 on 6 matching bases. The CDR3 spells CASSNLGQTKLFF. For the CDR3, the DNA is TGTGCCAGCAGCAACTTAGGACAGACCAAACTGTTTTTT.